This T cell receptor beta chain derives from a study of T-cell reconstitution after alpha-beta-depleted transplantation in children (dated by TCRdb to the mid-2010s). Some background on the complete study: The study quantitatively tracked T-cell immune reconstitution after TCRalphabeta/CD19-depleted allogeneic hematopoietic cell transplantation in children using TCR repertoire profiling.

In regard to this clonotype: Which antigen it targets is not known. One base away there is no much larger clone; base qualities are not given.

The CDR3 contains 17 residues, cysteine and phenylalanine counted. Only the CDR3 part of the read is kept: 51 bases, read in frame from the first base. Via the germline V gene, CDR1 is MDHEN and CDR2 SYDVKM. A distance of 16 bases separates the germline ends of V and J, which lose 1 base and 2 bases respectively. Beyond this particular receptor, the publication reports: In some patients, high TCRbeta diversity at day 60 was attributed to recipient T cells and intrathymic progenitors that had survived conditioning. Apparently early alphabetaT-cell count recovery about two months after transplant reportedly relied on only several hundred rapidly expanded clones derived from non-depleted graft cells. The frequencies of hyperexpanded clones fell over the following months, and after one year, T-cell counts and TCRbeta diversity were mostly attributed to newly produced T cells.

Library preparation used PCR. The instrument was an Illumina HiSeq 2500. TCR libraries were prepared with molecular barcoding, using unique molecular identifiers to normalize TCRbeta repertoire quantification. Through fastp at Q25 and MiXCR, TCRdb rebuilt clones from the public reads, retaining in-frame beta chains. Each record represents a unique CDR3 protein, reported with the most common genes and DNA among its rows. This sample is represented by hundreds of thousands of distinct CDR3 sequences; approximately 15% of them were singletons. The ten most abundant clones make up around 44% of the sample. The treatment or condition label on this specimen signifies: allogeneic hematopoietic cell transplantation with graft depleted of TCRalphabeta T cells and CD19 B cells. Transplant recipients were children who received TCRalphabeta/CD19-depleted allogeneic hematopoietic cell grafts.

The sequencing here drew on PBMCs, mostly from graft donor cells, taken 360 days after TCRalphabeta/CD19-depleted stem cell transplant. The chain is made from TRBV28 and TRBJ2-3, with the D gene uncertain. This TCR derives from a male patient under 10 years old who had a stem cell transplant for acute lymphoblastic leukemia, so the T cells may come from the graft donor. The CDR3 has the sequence CASSLSARTISTDTQYF. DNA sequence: TGTGCCAGCAGTTTATCAGCCAGGACGATCTCCACAGATACGCAGTATTTT. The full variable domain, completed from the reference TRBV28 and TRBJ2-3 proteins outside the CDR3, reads DVKVTQSSRYLVKRTGEKVFLECVQDMDHENMFWYRQDPGLGLRLIYFSYDVKMKEKGDIPEGYSVSREKKERFSLILESASTNQTSMYLCASSLSARTISTDTQYFGPGTRLTVL.